This T cell receptor (beta chain) was captured by sequencing in a study of blood T cells in healthy people across ages (dated by TCRdb to the mid-2010s). Study-level background: Template switching captured roughly one uniquely barcoded TCR beta cDNA molecule per two T cells in model experiments. The donors were split into four age groups: young (average about 15 years), middle-aged (about 40), aged (over 55) and long-lived (about 82). Donors of different ages were randomly distributed across sequencing lanes to avoid experimental bias. Two additional independent replicas of 1 million unique cDNA reads from the same blood draw were analyzed for two donors (one aged 18 to 30 and one aged 80 or older). Using deep sequencing normalized with unique cDNA molecular identifiers, the study measured how TCR beta repertoire diversity changes with age.

Libraries were built with 5' RACE. Instrument used: Illumina HiSeq 2500. The second PCR ran for about 6 to 12 cycles and used a J-beta primer mix along with a sample-barcoded 5' primer. A template-switch 5' adaptor carrying 12 random nucleotides introduced a unique molecular identifier onto each TCR beta cDNA molecule. Each sample yielded at least 3 million CDR3-containing paired-end reads. The Mint cDNA synthesis kit, primed by a TRBC-specific oligonucleotide, was used to synthesize first-strand cDNA from all RNA. After uracil-DNA glycosylase treatment, a first 18-cycle PCR used universal primers M1SS and BC2_uni_R on all cDNA. Per the source publication's procedure: Normalization of each sample was performed by random selection of 1 million high-quality reads, each carrying a distinct molecular identifier. Reads sharing molecular identifiers were discarded rather than binned into consensus sequences. MiTCR, with a Q25 quality threshold and the strictest error-elimination algorithm, was used for CDR3 identification, clonotype clustering and error correction. A nonparametric unseen species model using Euler transformation provided a lower-bound estimate of total TCR beta diversity. The public reads were run again by TCRdb, first through fastp at Q25 and then through MiXCR, and only productive beta chains were kept. CDR3 protein duplicates are merged, each entry listing the most common genes and DNA. These V and J calls are TCRdb output, not the study's own analysis. The sample profile shows 650,000 to 1,000,000 distinct CDR3 sequences; around 45% of them were found once. The leading ten clones occupy 15% to 20% of the sample.

Overall study results and their limits: Donor CMV infection status was unknown, potentially confounding age-related changes in expanded clonotypes. Compared with the aged group, more naive CD4+ T cells, fewer expanded clones and increased TCR diversity were shown by the long-lived group, suggesting age selection. Estimates of total diversity based on one million sequenced T cells were regarded as lower bounds and as underestimates. Bulk unsorted PBMC profiling prevented conclusive comparison of naive and antigen-experienced compartments. As age increased, observed TCR beta diversity per million T cells dropped in a roughly linear way, and a significant reduction was already evident by age 40. There was a strong correlation between observed TCR beta diversity and the percentage of naive T cells measured by flow cytometry.

Donors were 39 systemically healthy Caucasian individuals from Russia aged roughly 6 to 95 years. Each donor gave about 9.8 milliliters of peripheral blood, drawn into EDTA-treated Vacutainer tubes. Ficoll-Paque density-gradient centrifugation was used to isolate PBMCs, with at least 7 million obtained per sample. Total RNA was extracted from PBMCs with Trizol reagent, with at least 5.5 micrograms obtained per sample. For every donor, flow cytometry on a PBMC aliquot measured the percentage of naive CD45RAhigh/CD27high T cells. Trimming leaves V shorter by 4 bases and J shorter by 0 bases, with the junction holding 8 bases beyond the gene matches. CDR1 and CDR2, looked up from the germline V gene, are SQVTM and ANQGSEA. Including the terminal cysteine and phenylalanine, the CDR3 comprises 16 residues. Only the CDR3 DNA is retained, 48 bases long and in frame from the first base. As for this clonotype: There is no known antigen for this receptor. No clone much larger than this one lies a single base away; base qualities are absent.

In this chain, TRBV29-1 is recombined with TRBJ2-1, with 8 junctional bases fitting TRBD2. This receptor was obtained from a man older than 75 in good health. The specimen sequenced was blood. This receptor has the CDR3 CSVVAYSGSSYNEQFF. The DNA sequence is as follows: TGCAGCGTTGTCGCCTACAGCGGGAGCTCCTACAATGAGCAGTTCTTC.